This entry lists 25 T cell receptor beta chains sequenced from one sample in a study of CD8+CD57+ T cells in acquired aplastic anemia. The TCR beta profiling, which covered VDJ combination and CDR3 sequence, was carried out using genomic DNA as the template. TCRdb independently ran MiXCR on the reads; one entry per CDR3 protein. The sample contains about 140,000 distinct CDR3 sequences, 41% of which appear only once. Material: sorted CD4+, CD8+, or CD8+CD57+ T cells (not recorded which) from PBMCs. Every receptor here comes from a human donor in good health, serving as a control.

V is TRBV6-1 and J is TRBJ1-2, with TRBD1 identical over 9 bases. CDR3 length: 14 amino acids. V lost 6 bases to trimming and J lost 8 bases; unmatched junction nucleotides: 10. Germline CDR1 and CDR2: MNHNS and SASEGT. CDR3 loop: CASRRVTGGRGYTF. DNA of the CDR3: TGTGCCAGCAGGAGAGTGACAGGGGGGAGAGGCTACACCTTC.

This clonotype came up many times. The chain employs TRBV3-1 and TRBJ1-2; D is possibly TRBD1 (5 bases). The germline CDR1 and CDR2 sequences are LGHDT and YNNKEL (reference sequence). This CDR3 contains 12 residues. V shed 11 bases and J shed 6 bases, with 16 bases lying between them. CDR3 DNA: TGTGCCCACGTCCGGCCGGGGGATGGCTACACCTTC. Its translation is CAHVRPGDGYTF.

CDR3 DNA sequence: TGTGCCAGCAGTGGGACAGGGGGCTTTGGCTACACCTTC. Protein product: CASSGTGGFGYTF. The rearrangement joins TRBV2 to TRBJ1-2; TRBD1 matches 11 bases. The CDR3 loop spans 13 amino acids. The ends lost 4 bases at V and 7 bases at J; junction bases unmatched: 2. Germline-derived CDR1 and CDR2 are SNHLY and FYNNEI.

This clonotype was observed at least ten times. The rearrangement links TRBV29-1 to TRBJ2-1; D perhaps matches TRBD1 (6 bases). Trimming stripped 4 bases from V and 1 base from J, with 17 bases between. Germline V gives CDR1 SQVTM, CDR2 ANQGSEA. The CDR3 covers 16 residues. The chain's CDR3 is CSVVFVLGGSYNEQFF. The CDR3, as DNA: TGCAGCGTTGTATTCGTGTTAGGGGGATCCTACAATGAGCAGTTCTTC.

This clonotype was seen repeatedly, ten times or more. The rearrangement uses TRBV5-5 and TRBJ1-5; D unresolved. The V gene lost 1 base and the J gene lost 4 bases, with 12 bases spanning the gap. CDR1 and CDR2 (germline): SGHKS, YYEKEE (reference sequence). The CDR3 is made up of 15 amino acids. CDR3 sequence reads: CASSLFPQSNQPQHF. CDR3 nucleotide sequence: TGTGCCAGCAGCTTGTTCCCACAGAGTAATCAGCCCCAGCATTTT.

J is TRBJ2-5 and V is TRBV2; no reliable D call. Germline V lookup: CDR1 SNHLY, CDR2 FYNNEI. CDR3 length equals 14 residues. V was trimmed by 6 bases and J by 5 bases, leaving 16 bases between them. The CDR3 DNA sequence: TGTGCCAGCAGGTCCAGACTGCCTGGGGAGACCCAGTACTTC. The encoded protein is CASRSRLPGETQYF.

The chain has TRBV7-3 and TRBJ2-7, with unresolved D. The V and J ends lost 10 bases and 2 bases respectively, with 15 bases between them. The length of the CDR3 is 13 residues. Germline V gene sequence: CDR1 SGHTA, CDR2 FQGTGA. This chain's CDR3 is CATKSRSTYEQYF. In nucleotides, the CDR3 is TGTGCCACCAAATCAAGGAGCACCTACGAGCAGTACTTC.

This clonotype occurred many times. V gene TRBV30 combines with J gene TRBJ2-7; TRBD1 or TRBD2 may be the D gene (5 bases each). The CDR3 extends over 15 amino acids. Trimming stripped 7 bases from V and 3 bases from J, with 22 bases between. Germline CDR1 is GTSNPN and CDR2 is SVGIG (reference sequence). This CDR3 reads CAYRGAGKDYYEQYF. In nucleotides, the CDR3 is TGTGCCTACCGAGGGGCAGGTAAGGATTACTACGAGCAGTACTTC.

Turning to this clonotype: A much larger clone differs from this one at a single base, so this may be a read error. The chain combines TRBV12-3 or TRBV12-4 with TRBJ1-3, with a weak D call TRBD1 (6 bases). The CDR3 has 14 amino acids. The CDR3 DNA reads TGTGCCAACAGTTTCGGGGGGCCTGGAAACACCATATATTTT. This sequence encodes CANSFGGPGNTIYF.

This rearrangement joins TRBV19 to TRBJ1-5, with no clear D. The CDR3 is made up of 15 amino acids. V was cut by 3 bases and J by 0 bases, with 9 bases left in between. Per the germline V gene, CDR1 is LNHDA and CDR2 is SQIVND (reference sequence). CDR3 DNA sequence: TGTGCCAGTAGTATTGACGATTATAGCAATCAGCCCCAGCATTTT. Translated: CASSIDDYSNQPQHF.

Only one count was recorded for this clonotype. This chain connects TRBV29-1 to TRBJ1-2; no definite D call. This CDR3 has 11 amino acids. V was trimmed by 5 bases and J by 8 bases, leaving 12 bases between them. Per the germline V gene, CDR1 is SQVTM and CDR2 is ANQGSEA. The CDR3 loop is CSVRGEEGYTF. The CDR3 coding sequence is TGCAGCGTTCGGGGTGAGGAGGGCTACACCTTC.

This clonotype occurred many times. The CDR3 region has the DNA TGTGCCTGGGGTCCGGGACAGAACTATGGCTACACCTTC. Protein sequence: CAWGPGQNYGYTF. This sequence joins TRBV30 and TRBJ1-2, with 7 nucleotides matching TRBD1. The ends lost 5 bases at V and 2 bases at J; junction bases unmatched: 5. Germline CDR1 is GTSNPN and CDR2 is SVGIG (reference sequence). The CDR3 has 13 amino acids.

In its sample, this clonotype was seen once. The V and J genes are TRBV5-5 and TRBJ2-5; D is unresolved. V was cut by 5 bases and J by 3 bases, with 11 bases left in between. Germline V gene sequence: CDR1 SGHKS, CDR2 YYEKEE (reference sequence). This CDR3 contains 13 residues. The CDR3, as DNA: TGTGCCAGCAGTTCCCGGGCGGAAGAGACCCAGTACTTC. Protein product: CASSSRAEETQYF.

The chain has TRBV6-7 and TRBJ1-5; D remains ambiguous. TRBV6-7 counts as an open reading frame of uncertain function. CDR3 length: 15 residues. Trimming took 6 bases from V and 3 from J, leaving 15 bases between them. Written as DNA, the CDR3 is TGTGCCAGCAGGGCCCAGAGGCCCCTCAATCAGCCCCAGCATTTT. It specifies CASRAQRPLNQPQHF.

This clonotype was recorded a few times. The V and J genes are TRBV7-6 and TRBJ1-3; D may be TRBD1 (5 bases). Trimming took off 0 bases at V and 0 bases at J, with 9 bases between the two ends. CDR1 and CDR2 (germline): SGHVS, FNYEAQ. CDR3 length equals 16 residues. CDR3: CASSLAPDNSGNTIYF. As DNA, the CDR3 is TGTGCCAGCAGCTTAGCGCCGGACAACTCTGGAAACACCATATATTTT.

This clonotype showed up many times. The chain joins TRBV5-4 to TRBJ1-5; 7 positions agree with TRBD1. V lost 4 bases and J lost 7; bases outside the gene matches: 8. Germline V gene data show CDR1 as SGHNT and CDR2 as YYREEE (reference sequence). CDR3 size: 14 residues. For the CDR3, the DNA is TGTGCCAGCAGCCCTAACAGGGGAGGCCAGCCCCAGCATTTT. Protein: CASSPNRGGQPQHF. Variable domain in full (rest from reference TRBV5-4 and TRBJ1-5): ETGVTQSPTHLIKTRGQQVTLRCSSQSGHNTVSWYQQALGQGPQFIFQYYREEENGRGNFPPRFSGLQFPNYSSELNVNALELDDSALYLCASSPNRGGQPQHFGDGTRLSIL.

This rearrangement joins TRBV7-3 to TRBJ2-1; D uncertain. Germline CDR1 and CDR2: SGHTA and FQGTGA. CDR3 size: 12 residues. Trimming shortened V by 1 base and J by 6 bases, and 4 bases separated the two germline ends. CDR3 nucleotides: TGTGCCAGCAGCTTAAACAGCAATGAGCAGTTCTTC. Translating it yields CASSLNSNEQFF.

This clonotype occurred many times. V usage is TRBV30 and J usage is TRBJ1-5, with a possible D match to TRBD1 (6 bases). In germline, CDR1 is GTSNPN, CDR2 SVGIG (reference sequence). With 2 bases removed from V and 2 bases from J, the gap between germline ends came to 7 bases. The CDR3 contains 13 residues. This CDR3 is CAWSRQGNQPQHF. CDR3 coding DNA: TGTGCCTGGAGTCGACAGGGCAATCAGCCCCAGCATTTT.

This clonotype was seen only a few times. This chain links TRBV2 with TRBJ2-3; D ambiguous. There are 12 residues in the CDR3. Trimming cost V 7 bases and J 4 bases, with 9 bases left between them. Germline values: CDR1 SNHLY, CDR2 FYNNEI. The CDR3 region is CASTLGADTQYF. As DNA, the CDR3 is TGTGCCAGCACGCTTGGGGCAGATACGCAGTATTTT.

The chain employs TRBV29-1 and TRBJ1-2, with 8 bases identical to TRBD1. The CDR3 spans 14 residues. CDR1 is SQVTM, CDR2 ANQGSEA, per germline. Unmatched junction bases numbered 4, after V lost 1 base and J lost 3 bases. The CDR3 nucleotides read TGCAGCGTTGAAGCAGGGGGCAGGGACTATGGCTACACCTTC. It translates to CSVEAGGRDYGYTF.

V and J are TRBV11-3 and TRBJ1-2; D ambiguous. The CDR3 spans 15 residues. Trimming shortened V by 1 base and J by 8 bases, and 17 bases separated the two germline ends. Germline values: CDR1 SGHNT, CDR2 YENEEA. The CDR3 spells CASSLGGPRRRGYTF. In DNA, the CDR3 is TGTGCCAGCAGCTTAGGCGGGCCCCGCCGGAGAGGCTACACCTTC.

The chain combines TRBV25-1 with TRBJ2-7; 8 bases agree with TRBD1. The germline V gene has CDR1 MGHDK and CDR2 SYGVNS. The V gene end was trimmed by 5 bases and the J gene end by 3 bases; junction bases not matched to a gene: 6. The CDR3 runs 14 residues. The CDR3 here is CASSKGQGLYEQYF. In DNA, the CDR3 is TGTGCCAGCAGTAAAGGACAGGGACTCTACGAGCAGTACTTC.

In this sample, this clonotype turned up many times. This chain joins TRBV10-1 and TRBJ1-1; D possibly corresponds to TRBD1 (6 bases). Between the trimmed V and J ends, which lost 2 bases and 4 bases, there was a span of 20 bases. CDR3 length: 17 amino acids. Germline CDR1 reads WNHNN; CDR2 reads SYGVQD (reference sequence). The CDR3, as DNA: TGCGCCAGCAGTGAGCAATCCACAGGGTTATGGTCCACTGAAGCTTTCTTT. Protein product: CASSEQSTGLWSTEAFF.

A word on this clonotype: A much bigger clone sits one base away, suggesting this may be a read error. V gene TRBV5-1 combines with J gene TRBJ2-1; TRBD2 matches at 8 bases. The germline V gene encodes CDR1 SGHRS and CDR2 YFSETQ. The length of the CDR3 is 15 residues. CDR3 loop: CDSSPSGSSYNEQFF. CDR3 DNA: TGCGACAGCAGCCCAAGCGGGAGTAGCTACAATGAGCAGTTCTTC.

The sample holds many counts of this clonotype. This chain links TRBV6-4 with TRBJ1-1; no reliable D call. Trimming removed 0 bases at V and 0 bases at J, with 2 bases between. Germline V lookup: CDR1 MRHNA, CDR2 SNTAGT. The CDR3 consists of 13 residues. In nucleotides, the CDR3 is TGTGCCAGCAGTGACTCAATGAACACTGAAGCTTTCTTT. The encoded protein is CASSDSMNTEAFF.